This TCR beta chain was sequenced in a study of cytomegalovirus exposure and HLA in healthy donors. Study at large: Sequencing of about 179 million T cells in an earlier analysis found under 120 million unique TCR beta sequences.

These donors, healthy bone marrow donors, were studied. PCR amplification relied on 60 Vbeta primers (plus 13 Jbeta primers). Clones were read by immunoSEQ multiplex PCR, and TCRdb kept only the in-frame ones, dropping some. The sample shows some 160,000 clones, 80% to 90% of them seen only once. CDR1 is LNHNV, CDR2 YYDKDF, per germline (reference sequence). The CDR3 contains 17 residues. The V gene end was trimmed by 1 base and the J gene end by 3 bases; junction bases not matched to a gene: 4. This clonotype originated in a man aged 30 to 45 in good health and CMV-seropositive. Material: PBMCs. The J gene is TRBJ2-3, the V gene TRBV15; 13 bases are a match to TRBD2. CDR3 protein: CATSRGTSGSGTDTQYF. The CDR3 DNA follows: TGTGCCACCAGCAGAGGGACTAGCGGGAGCGGTACAGATACGCAGTATTTT. Full variable domain (remainder filled in from reference TRBV15 and TRBJ2-3): DAMVIQNPRYQVTQFGKPVTLSCSQTLNHNVMYWYQQKSSQAPKLLFHYYDKDFNNEADTPDNFQSRRPNTSFCFLDIRSPGLGDTAMYLCATSRGTSGSGTDTQYFGPGTRLTVL.